This T cell receptor beta chain was identified during a study of cytomegalovirus exposure and HLA in healthy donors. V lost 5 bases and J lost 4, with 12 bases in between. This CDR3 is built from 14 residues. The germline CDR1 and CDR2 sequences are SEHNR and FQNEAQ (reference sequence). It was with 60 Vbeta and 13 Jbeta primers that the PCR ran. As handled by the study authors: There were some 87 million unique TCR beta chains by a later count, and some 12 million of them were shared. TCRdb's copy holds only in-frame clones and misses some; the assay was immunoSEQ multiplex PCR. Clone size and the V and J calls come from that table; the DNA yielded D and trimming. The sample lists about 150,000 clones, around 77% occurring once. The study, taken as a whole, reports: The study flagged approximately 180 TCR beta chains as cytomegalovirus-associated. When analyzed later, a missense DCLRE1C variant was found to be linked to TCR beta V- and J-gene trimming. Using a false discovery rate of 0.05, a later analysis showed that some 16,000 TCR beta sequences were associated with HLA alleles.

About this clone itself: Its target is not known.

Sequencing was performed on PBMCs. The chain recombines TRBV7-9 with TRBJ2-4; D unresolved. The source is a man aged 40-55 years in good health and CMV-seronegative. The CDR3 sequence is CASSTVTAKNIQYF. The CDR3 bases are TGTGCCAGCAGCACAGTAACAGCAAAAAACATTCAGTACTTC.